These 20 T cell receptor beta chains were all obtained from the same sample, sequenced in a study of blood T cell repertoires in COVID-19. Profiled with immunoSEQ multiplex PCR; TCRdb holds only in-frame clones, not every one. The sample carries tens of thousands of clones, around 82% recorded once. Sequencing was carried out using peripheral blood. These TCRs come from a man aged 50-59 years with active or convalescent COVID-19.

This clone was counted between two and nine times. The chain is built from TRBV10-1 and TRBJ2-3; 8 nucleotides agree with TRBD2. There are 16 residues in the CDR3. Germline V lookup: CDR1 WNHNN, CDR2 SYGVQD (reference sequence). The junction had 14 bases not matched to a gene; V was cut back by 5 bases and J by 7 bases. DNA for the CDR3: TGCGCCAGCAGTCCCGCGGGGGGTGCCTTGGAGAATACGCAGTATTTT. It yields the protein CASSPAGGALENTQYF.

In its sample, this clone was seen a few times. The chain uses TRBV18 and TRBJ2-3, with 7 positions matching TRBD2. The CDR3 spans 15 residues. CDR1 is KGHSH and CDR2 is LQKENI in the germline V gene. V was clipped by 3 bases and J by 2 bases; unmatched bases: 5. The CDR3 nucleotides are TGTGCCAGCTCACCTGGACTAGAAGCCACAGATACGCAGTATTTT. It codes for CASSPGLEATDTQYF.

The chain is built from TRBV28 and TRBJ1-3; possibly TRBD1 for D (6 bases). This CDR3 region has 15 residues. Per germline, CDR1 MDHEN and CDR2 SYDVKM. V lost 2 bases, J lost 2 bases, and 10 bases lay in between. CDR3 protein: CASSLGDIPGNTIYF. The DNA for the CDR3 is TGTGCCAGCAGTTTAGGGGACATCCCTGGAAACACCATATATTTT.

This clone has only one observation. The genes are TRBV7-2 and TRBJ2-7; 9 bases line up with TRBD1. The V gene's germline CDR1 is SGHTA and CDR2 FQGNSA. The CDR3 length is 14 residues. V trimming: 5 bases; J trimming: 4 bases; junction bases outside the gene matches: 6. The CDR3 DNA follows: TGTGCCAGCAGCCCCCAACAGGGGGCGTACGAGCAGTACTTC. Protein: CASSPQQGAYEQYF.

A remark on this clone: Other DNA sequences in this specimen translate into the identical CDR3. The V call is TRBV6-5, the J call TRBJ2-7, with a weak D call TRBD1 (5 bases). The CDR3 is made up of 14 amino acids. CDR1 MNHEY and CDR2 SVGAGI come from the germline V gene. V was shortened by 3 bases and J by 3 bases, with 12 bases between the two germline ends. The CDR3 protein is CASSYGQGGYEQYF. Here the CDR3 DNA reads TGTGCCAGCAGTTATGGGCAGGGTGGCTACGAGCAGTACTTC.

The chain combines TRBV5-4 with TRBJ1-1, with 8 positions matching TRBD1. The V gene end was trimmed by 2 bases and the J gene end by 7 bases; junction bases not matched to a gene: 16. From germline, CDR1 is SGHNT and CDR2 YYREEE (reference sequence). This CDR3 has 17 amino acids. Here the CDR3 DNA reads TGTGCCAGCAGCTTAGGGGGCCGCCGACAGGGGCCGAATGAAGCTTTCTTT. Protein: CASSLGGRRQGPNEAFF.

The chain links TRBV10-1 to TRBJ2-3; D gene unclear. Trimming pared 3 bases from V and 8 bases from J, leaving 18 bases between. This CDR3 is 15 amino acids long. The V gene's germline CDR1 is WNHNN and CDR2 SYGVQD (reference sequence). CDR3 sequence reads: CASSEGETRSGTQYF. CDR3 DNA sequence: TGCGCCAGCAGTGAAGGCGAGACCCGTTCGGGTACGCAGTATTTT.

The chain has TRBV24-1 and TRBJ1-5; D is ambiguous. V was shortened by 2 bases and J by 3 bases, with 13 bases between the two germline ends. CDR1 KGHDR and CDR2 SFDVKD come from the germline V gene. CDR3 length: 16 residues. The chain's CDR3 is CATSDSGRSSNQPQHF. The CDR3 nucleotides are TGTGCCACCAGTGATTCTGGCAGGTCGTCCAATCAGCCCCAGCATTTT.

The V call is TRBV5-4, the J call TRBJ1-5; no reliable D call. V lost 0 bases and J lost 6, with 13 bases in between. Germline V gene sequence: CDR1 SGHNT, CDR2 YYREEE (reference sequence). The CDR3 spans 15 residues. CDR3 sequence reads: CASSLGTGEGQPQHF. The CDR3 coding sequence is TGTGCCAGCAGCTTGGGTACTGGGGAGGGTCAGCCCCAGCATTTT.

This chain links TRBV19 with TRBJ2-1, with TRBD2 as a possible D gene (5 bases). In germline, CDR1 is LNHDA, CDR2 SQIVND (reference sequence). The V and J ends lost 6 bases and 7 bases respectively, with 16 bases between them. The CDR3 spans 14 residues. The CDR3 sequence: CASSDRGNENEQFF. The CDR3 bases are TGTGCCAGTAGCGACCGAGGGAATGAGAATGAGCAGTTCTTC. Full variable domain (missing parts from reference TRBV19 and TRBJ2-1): DGGITQSPKYLFRKEGQNVTLSCEQNLNHDAMYWYRQDPGQGLRLIYYSQIVNDFQKGDIAEGYSVSREKKESFPLTVTSAQKNPTAFYLCASSDRGNENEQFFGPGTRLTVL.

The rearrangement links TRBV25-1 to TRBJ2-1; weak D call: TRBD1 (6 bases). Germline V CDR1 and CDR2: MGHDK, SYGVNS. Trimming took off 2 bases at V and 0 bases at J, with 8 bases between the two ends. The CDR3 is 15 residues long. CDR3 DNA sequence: TGTGCCAGCAGTGAAGGACAGAGCTCCTACAATGAGCAGTTCTTC. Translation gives CASSEGQSSYNEQFF. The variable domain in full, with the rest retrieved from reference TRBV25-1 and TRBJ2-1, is EADIYQTPRYLVIGTGKKITLECSQTMGHDKMYWYQQDPGMELHLIHYSYGVNSTEKGDLSSESTVSRIRTEHFPLTLESARPSHTSQYLCASSEGQSSYNEQFFGPGTRLTVL.

The CDR3 spells CASSEGTATGELFF. For the CDR3, the DNA is TGCGCCAGCAGTGAGGGGACAGCCACCGGGGAGCTGTTTTTT. The gene calls are TRBV10-1 and TRBJ2-2; 7 bases line up with TRBD1. The CDR3 loop spans 14 amino acids. The J segment lost 4 bases and the V segment lost 2 bases, leaving 1 base of the junction unmatched. Germline values: CDR1 WNHNN, CDR2 SYGVQD (reference sequence).

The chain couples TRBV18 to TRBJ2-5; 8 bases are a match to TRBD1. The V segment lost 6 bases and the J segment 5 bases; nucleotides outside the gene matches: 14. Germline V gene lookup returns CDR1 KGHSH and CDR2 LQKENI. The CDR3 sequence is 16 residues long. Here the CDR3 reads CASSLGQGGVAETQYF. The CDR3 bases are TGTGCCAGCTCCCTCGGACAGGGCGGGGTTGCGGAGACCCAGTACTTC.

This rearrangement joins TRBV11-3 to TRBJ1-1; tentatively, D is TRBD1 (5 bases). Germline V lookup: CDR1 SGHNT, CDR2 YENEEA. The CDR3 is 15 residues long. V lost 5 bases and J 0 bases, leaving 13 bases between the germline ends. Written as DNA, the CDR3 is TGTGCCAGCAGCCGAAGTGGGGCTATGAACACTGAAGCTTTCTTT. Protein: CASSRSGAMNTEAFF.

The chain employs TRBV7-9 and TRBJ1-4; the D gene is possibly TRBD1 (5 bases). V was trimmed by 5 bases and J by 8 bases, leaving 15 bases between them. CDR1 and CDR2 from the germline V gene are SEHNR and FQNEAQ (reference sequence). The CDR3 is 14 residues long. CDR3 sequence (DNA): TGTGCCAGCAGCGGGGGAGGGGTGGAGGAAAAACTGTTTTTT. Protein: CASSGGGVEEKLFF.

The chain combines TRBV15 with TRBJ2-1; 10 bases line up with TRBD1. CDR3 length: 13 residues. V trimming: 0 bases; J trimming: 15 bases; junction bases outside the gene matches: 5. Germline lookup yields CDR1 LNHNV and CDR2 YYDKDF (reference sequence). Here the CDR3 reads CATSRDKTGGRFF. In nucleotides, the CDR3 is TGTGCCACCAGCAGAGATAAGACAGGGGGCCGGTTCTTC.

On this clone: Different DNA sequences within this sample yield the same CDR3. In DNA, the CDR3 is TGTGCCAGCAGCCTGGGACAGGGGGGTCTCTATGGCTACACCTTC. Protein product: CASSLGQGGLYGYTF. V usage is TRBV11-2 and J usage is TRBJ1-2; 11 positions agree with TRBD1. The trim removed 5 bases at V and 4 bases at J, leaving 6 bases unmatched. Germline CDR1 is SGHAT and CDR2 is FQNNGV. The CDR3 has 15 amino acids.

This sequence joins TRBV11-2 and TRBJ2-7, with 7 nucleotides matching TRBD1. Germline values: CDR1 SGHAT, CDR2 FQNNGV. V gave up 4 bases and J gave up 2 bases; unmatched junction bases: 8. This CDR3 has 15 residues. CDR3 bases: TGTGCCAGCAGCTCCCTCGATAGGGGGCCCTACGAGCAGTACGTC. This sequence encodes CASSSLDRGPYEQYV.

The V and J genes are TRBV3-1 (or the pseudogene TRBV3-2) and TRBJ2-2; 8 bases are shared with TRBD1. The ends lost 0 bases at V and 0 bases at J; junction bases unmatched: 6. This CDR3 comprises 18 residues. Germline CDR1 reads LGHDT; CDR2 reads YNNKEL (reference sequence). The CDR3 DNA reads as TGTGCCAGCAGCCAAGAGGACAGGGCTACCTCGAACACCGGGGAGCTGTTTTTT. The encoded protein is CASSQEDRATSNTGELFF.

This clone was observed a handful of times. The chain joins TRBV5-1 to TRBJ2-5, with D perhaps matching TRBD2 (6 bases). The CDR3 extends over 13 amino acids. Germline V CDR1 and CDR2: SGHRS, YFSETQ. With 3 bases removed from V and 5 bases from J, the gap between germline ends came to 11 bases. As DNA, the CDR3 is TGCGCCAGCAGCTCACTAGCTGAGGAGACCCAGTACTTC. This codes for CASSSLAEETQYF.